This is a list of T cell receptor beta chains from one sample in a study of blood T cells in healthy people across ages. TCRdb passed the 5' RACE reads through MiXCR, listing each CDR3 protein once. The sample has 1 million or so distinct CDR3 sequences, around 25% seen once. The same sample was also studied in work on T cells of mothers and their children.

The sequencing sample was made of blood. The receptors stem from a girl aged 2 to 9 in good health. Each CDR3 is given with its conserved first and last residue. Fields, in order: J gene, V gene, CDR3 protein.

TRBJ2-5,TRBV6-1,CASSEAWAAAETQYF
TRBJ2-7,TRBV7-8,CASSLDSLLGSYEQYF
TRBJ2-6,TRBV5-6,CASSLGTGGSGANVLTF
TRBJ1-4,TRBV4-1,CASSQVAAVFDSRYEKLFF
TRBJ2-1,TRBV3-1,CASSQEDRSNEQFF
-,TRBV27,CASSLWGRMETQYF
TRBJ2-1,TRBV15,CATSRDLAGGTYNEQFF
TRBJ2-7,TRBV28,CASYALSGYDEQYF
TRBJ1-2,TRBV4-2,CASSHGTEYGYTF
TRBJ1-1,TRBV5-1,CASSLESGEAFF
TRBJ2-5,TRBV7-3,CASSFNTGDAGETQYF
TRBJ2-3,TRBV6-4,CASSDLTSPVAQYF
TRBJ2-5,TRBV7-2,CASSLWTGTKETQYF
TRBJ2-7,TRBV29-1,CSVESSGGSYEQYF
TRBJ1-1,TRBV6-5,CASSLRRGHPQAFF
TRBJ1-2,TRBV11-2,CASSLSDLGYTF
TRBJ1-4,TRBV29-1,CSARGATNEKLFF
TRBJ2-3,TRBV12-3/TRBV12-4,CASTWKVDTQYF
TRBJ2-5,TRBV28,CASTPTNIYKETQYF
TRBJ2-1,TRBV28,CASSSGRGPINNEQFF
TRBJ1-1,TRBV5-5,CASSGGGDTEAFF
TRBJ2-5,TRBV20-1,CSARGGRTSEETQYF
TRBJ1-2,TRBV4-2,CASSQEAADGYTF
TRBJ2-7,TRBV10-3,CATTGSYEQYF
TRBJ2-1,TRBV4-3,CASSHEGSGEQFF
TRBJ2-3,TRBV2,CASGRERTDTQYF
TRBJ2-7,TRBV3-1,CASSPTNSYEQYF
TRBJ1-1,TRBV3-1,CASSQERAVTNTEAFF
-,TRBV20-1,CSAGTGTEYNEQFF
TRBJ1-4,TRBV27,CASSQMTGRNEKLFF
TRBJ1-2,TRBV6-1,CASRSLQGANYGYTF
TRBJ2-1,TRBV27,CASTPMSGISYNEQFF
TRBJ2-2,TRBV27,CASGRTDDLNTGELFF
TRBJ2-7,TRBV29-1,CSVEGEGGHAAYEQYF
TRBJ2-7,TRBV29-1,CSVRLGSYEQYF
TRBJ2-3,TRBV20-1,CSARGGSGADTQYF
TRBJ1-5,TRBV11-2,CASSPGSLQPQHF
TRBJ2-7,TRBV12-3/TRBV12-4,CASSFTLGAEQYF
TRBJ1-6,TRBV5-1,CASSLDLGTGENSPLHF
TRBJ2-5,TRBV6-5,CASSPGPGAETQYF
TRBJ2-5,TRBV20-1,CSAPRTSGRTQETQYF
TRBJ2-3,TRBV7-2,CASSLGRGPSDTQYF
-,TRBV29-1,CSVWTSYEQYF
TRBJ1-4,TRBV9,CASSVGGANGKLFF
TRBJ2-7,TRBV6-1,CASSEAGASIYEQYF
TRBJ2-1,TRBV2,CASHRDGSNEQFF
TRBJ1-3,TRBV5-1,CASSSQPTGQASRNTIYF
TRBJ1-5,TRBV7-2,CASQGGIGNQPQHF